The clone carrying this T cell receptor (beta chain) was seen a handful of times. The naive CD8 population came from CD45RO-negative cells selected for CCR7, without terminally differentiated effector memory CD45RA+ cells. The germline CDR1 and CDR2 sequences are SEHNR and FQNEAQ (reference sequence). The CDR3 loop spans 15 amino acids. With 1 base removed from V and 7 bases from J, the gap between germline ends came to 11 bases. The data derive from a study of shared clonotypes between healthy human individuals. The material for each subset, its genomic DNA, was split evenly across several immunoSEQ plates. Clones were read by immunoSEQ multiplex PCR, and TCRdb kept only the in-frame ones, dropping some. The sample has just over 2,000,000 clones, 85% to 95% seen once.

The V and J genes are TRBV7-9 and TRBJ1-6, with D tentatively TRBD1 (6 bases). Material for sequencing was naive CD8+ T cells sorted from blood. The receptor was derived from a man aged 18 to 29 in good health. DNA for the CDR3: TGTGCCAGCAGCTTAGATCAGGGGCGGAATTCACCCCTCCACTTT. It yields the protein CASSLDQGRNSPLHF.